The rows below give T cell receptor beta chains drawn from one sample of a study of vaccination effects on CD4 cells after COVID-19. No antigen has been assigned to these receptors. Only in-frame clones appear in the TCRdb table, and some are missing; sequencing was by immunoSEQ multiplex PCR. The sample holds about 21,000 clones, 65% to 75% seen once. Sequencing was performed on CD4+ T cells from PBMCs cultured with HCoV-NL63 spike peptides, taken before COVID-19 vaccination. Receptors originate from a human donor who received a COVID-19 vaccine. CDR3s include the opening cysteine and the closing phenylalanine or tryptophan. D genes are given only for firm matches. Only part of the rows carry a size: once, few, many, or a class if the clone is expanded.

v_gene	j_gene	abundance	d_gene	CDR3nt	CDR3aa
TRBV5-5	TRBJ2-5	.	TRBD1	TGTGCCAGCAGCTTGGGGCGCACAGGGGCCGGAGAGACCCAGTACTTC	CASSLGRTGAGETQYF
TRBV19	TRBJ2-7	.	.	TGTGCCAGTAGGGACCCTTACACCTACGAGCAGTACTTC	CASRDPYTYEQYF
TRBV30	TRBJ2-7	.	.	TGTGCCTGGAGTGGTCTCGGGATAGGTGGGCTCTACGAGCAGTACTTC	CAWSGLGIGGLYEQYF
TRBV25-1	TRBJ1-6	.	.	TGTGCCAGCAGGGGGGGTTGGCGGAATTCACCCCTCCACTTT	CASRGGWRNSPLHF
TRBV5-1	TRBJ1-4	few	TRBD1	TGCGCCAGCAGCTCCTCAGGGGGGGATGAAAAACTGTTTTTT	CASSSSGGDEKLFF
TRBV5-1	TRBJ1-2	once	.	TGCGCCAGCAGTGGGCAGGGATTGACGTATGGCTACACCTTC	CASSGQGLTYGYTF
TRBV2	TRBJ2-2	.	.	TGTGCCAGCAGTCTACAGGGGAACACCGGGGAGCTGTTTTTT	CASSLQGNTGELFF
TRBV2	TRBJ2-7	.	TRBD1	TGTGCCAGCACTACAGGGGGCTACGAGCAGTACTTC	CASTTGGYEQYF
TRBV30	TRBJ2-2	.	TRBD1	TGTGCCTGGAGTGTACTTGGGACAGGGGGCTTCGGGGAGCTGTTTTTT	CAWSVLGTGGFGELFF
TRBV19	TRBJ2-1	.	TRBD1	TGTGCCAGTTCTGGGCGGGACAGGGTCGTCAATGAGCAGTTCTTC	CASSGRDRVVNEQFF
TRBV5-1	TRBJ1-1	.	.	TGCGCCAGCAGCCCTACACGGGGCACTGAAGCTTTCTTT	CASSPTRGTEAFF
TRBV20-1	TRBJ1-5	.	TRBD1	TGCAGTGCTAGTGTAGTACAGGGGAATCAGCCCCAGCATTTT	CSASVVQGNQPQHF
TRBV10-3	TRBJ2-5	once	.	TGTGCCATCAGTGAGTTCCAAGAGACCCAGTACTTC	CAISEFQETQYF
TRBV7-3	TRBJ2-1	.	.	TGTGCCAGCAGCCCCTCTTGGAAGGATTACAATGAGCAGTTCTTC	CASSPSWKDYNEQFF
TRBV11-3	TRBJ2-1	.	TRBD2	TGTGCCAGCAGCTTAGAGTCCCATGGGCGGGAGAAATATGAGCAGTTCTTC	CASSLESHGREKYEQFF
TRBV5-1	TRBJ2-5	.	TRBD1	TGCGCCAGCAGCTTGGGACAGGGCTCTCGCCAAGAGACCCAGTACTTC	CASSLGQGSRQETQYF
TRBV5-5	TRBJ2-1	.	.	TGTGCCAGCAGCTTGGGCCAGGGGCCCTACAATGAGCAGTTCTTC	CASSLGQGPYNEQFF
TRBV5-1	TRBJ1-4	few	.	TGCGCCAGCAGCTTACGGGCAACTAATGAAAAACTGTTTTTT	CASSLRATNEKLFF
TRBV5-1	TRBJ2-6	few	.	TGCGCCAGCAGCGCGGGGATGGCTGGGGCCAACGTCCTGACTTTC	CASSAGMAGANVLTF
TRBV29-1	TRBJ2-7	.	TRBD2	TGCAGCGTGGGGTGGCTAGCGGGAGGCTACGAGCAGTACTTC	CSVGWLAGGYEQYF
TRBV13	TRBJ2-3	.	TRBD1	TGTGCCAGCAGCTTCAACAGGGGGCGGACTAGCACAGATACGCAGTATTTT	CASSFNRGRTSTDTQYF
TRBV5-1	TRBJ1-4	.	.	TGCGCCAGCAGCTTGCTGGGGTTTCGCGAAAAACTGTTTTTT	CASSLLGFREKLFF
TRBV28	TRBJ2-7	.	.	TGTGCCAGCAGTACCCAGGGAAACGAGCAGTACTTC	CASSTQGNEQYF
TRBV7-2	TRBJ2-7	.	TRBD2	TGTGCCAGCAGCTTACTTGCGGGGGATAGCTACGAGCAGTACTTC	CASSLLAGDSYEQYF
TRBV2	TRBJ2-5	once	.	TGTGCCAGCAGTGACGAGGGGGGGACGACCCAGTACTTC	CASSDEGGTTQYF
TRBV5-4	TRBJ2-2	.	.	TGTGCCAGCAGCCGGGAGAGGGGCACCGGGGAGCTGTTTTTT	CASSRERGTGELFF
TRBV12-3/TRBV12-4	TRBJ2-2	.	TRBD1	TGTGCCAGCAGGACAGGGGGCGGGGAGCTGTTTTTT	CASRTGGGELFF
TRBV6-4	TRBJ2-2	.	.	TGTGCCAGCAGTGACGGGATTGAGTCCGGGGAGCTGTTTTTT	CASSDGIESGELFF
TRBV19	TRBJ2-1	.	TRBD2	TGTGCCAGTAGTCTTGGACTAGCGGGACCGTACAATGAGCAGTTCTTC	CASSLGLAGPYNEQFF
TRBV4-1	TRBJ2-7	few	TRBD1	TGCGCCAGCAGCCAAAGCGTGGGACAGATATACGAGCAGTACTTC	CASSQSVGQIYEQYF
TRBV11-2	TRBJ2-2	.	.	TGTGCCAGCAGGCCGATCGGGGATCCGACTAGGAACACCGGGGAGCTGTTTTTT	CASRPIGDPTRNTGELFF
TRBV19	TRBJ1-3	.	.	TGTGCCAGTCACAGGTTCTCTGGAAACACCATATATTTT	CASHRFSGNTIYF